One sample yielded the 29 T cell receptor beta chains listed below, sequenced in a study of T cells in Graves' hyperthyroidism and ophthalmopathy. Amplified TCR beta CDR3 regions came from RNA transcripts. In the first-round RT-PCR of the TCR CDR3, the HTBI primer set was used. MiXCR, applied by TCRdb to the multiplex PCR reads, yields one record per CDR3 protein. The data show approximately 560,000 distinct CDR3 sequences, with 15% to 18% seen just once and about 7% held by the top ten. The sample consisted of blood. These receptors all come from a woman in her twenties or thirties with Graves' hyperthyroidism.

This clonotype was detected only a few times. V usage is TRBV4-1 and J usage is TRBJ2-7; 15 nucleotides match TRBD2. Germline CDR1 reads MGHRA; CDR2 reads YSYEKL. J was trimmed by 2 bases and V by 4 bases; bases with no gene match: 6. There are 17 residues in the CDR3. Here the CDR3 DNA reads TGCGCCAGCAGCCGAGGACTAGCGGGAGGGATCGCCTACGAGCAGTACTTC. This gives the protein CASSRGLAGGIAYEQYF.

V gene TRBV6-2 or TRBV6-3 combines with J gene TRBJ2-7, with 8 positions matching TRBD2. The V and J ends lost 5 bases and 5 bases, in that order; junction bases with no gene match: 8. This CDR3 has 14 amino acids. Germline V gives CDR1 MNHEY, CDR2 SVGEGT. CDR3 residues: CASSRLALRDEQYF. The DNA of the CDR3 is TGTGCCAGCAGTAGACTAGCGTTGAGGGACGAGCAGTACTTC.

V is TRBV5-1 and J is TRBJ2-5, with a weak D call TRBD2 (5 bases). V lost 4 bases, J lost 4 bases, and 32 bases lay in between. The V gene's germline CDR1 is SGHRS and CDR2 YFSETQ. This CDR3 contains 20 residues. In DNA form, the CDR3 reads TGCGCCAGCAGCCCGGTGGATTCCGGAGATTTCCAACTAGGCCTAGAGACCCAGTACTTC. It codes for CASSPVDSGDFQLGLETQYF.

The chain has TRBV28 and TRBJ2-7; TRBD1 matches at 9 bases. The CDR3 contains 13 residues. Germline values: CDR1 MDHEN, CDR2 SYDVKM. Trimming cost V 5 bases and J 6 bases; bases outside gene matches: 5. CDR3 region: CASSGGDRAEQYF. The CDR3, as DNA: TGTGCCAGCAGTGGGGGGGACAGGGCCGAGCAGTACTTC.

The chain carries TRBV12-3 or TRBV12-4 and TRBJ2-5; D not resolved. The CDR3 sequence is 13 residues long. The ends were cut back, 2 bases at V and 5 bases at J, with 9 bases in the middle. CDR3 loop: CASSLSPRETQYF. The CDR3 coding sequence is TGTGCCAGCAGTTTAAGTCCCCGGGAGACCCAGTACTTC.

This clonotype was observed at least ten times. This chain joins TRBV7-9 and TRBJ2-1, with 14 bases identical to TRBD2. Germline assignment: CDR1 SEHNR and CDR2 FQNEAQ (reference sequence). The CDR3 is 20 residues long. The V and J ends lost 1 base and 3 bases, in that order; junction bases with no gene match: 11. The CDR3 sequence: CASSLVSGTSGRGFYNEQFF. In nucleotides, the CDR3 is TGTGCCAGCAGCTTAGTATCTGGGACTAGCGGGAGAGGGTTCTACAATGAGCAGTTCTTC. Together with reference TRBV7-9 and TRBJ2-1, the CDR3 gives the full variable domain: DTGVSQNPRHKITKRGQNVTFRCDPISEHNRLYWYRQTLGQGPEFLTYFQNEAQLEKSRLLSDRFSAERPKGSFSTLEIQRTEQGDSAMYLCASSLVSGTSGRGFYNEQFFGPGTRLTVL.

This clonotype was counted many times. This CDR3 reads CATSDETSGAYNEQFF. The CDR3 nucleotides read TGTGCCACCAGTGATGAGACTAGCGGGGCCTACAATGAGCAGTTCTTC. The J gene is TRBJ2-1, the V gene TRBV24-1; 11 bases line up with TRBD2. V was clipped by 3 bases and J by 2 bases; unmatched bases: 2. This CDR3 has 16 residues. The germline gives CDR1 KGHDR, CDR2 SFDVKD.

This clonotype was observed at least ten times. CDR3 in amino acids: CASSRDQLGLGEQYF. The CDR3, as DNA: TGCGCCAGCAGCAGGGACCAACTAGGACTCGGCGAGCAGTACTTC. V usage is TRBV5-1 and J usage is TRBJ2-7, with D perhaps being TRBD1 or TRBD2 (5 bases each). The CDR3 totals 15 residues. Looked up from germline, CDR1 is SGHRS and CDR2 is YFSETQ. Trimming pared 4 bases from V and 6 bases from J, leaving 20 bases between.

This rearrangement joins TRBV4-3 to TRBJ1-6; no clear D gene. The CDR3 consists of 16 residues. Germline CDR1 is LGHNA and CDR2 is YSLEER. Trimming took off 0 bases at V and 7 bases at J, with 13 bases between the two ends. In DNA form, the CDR3 reads TGCGCCAGCAGCCAAGAAAGAGTCGGCTTAAATTCACCCCTCCACTTT. Translated: CASSQERVGLNSPLHF.

The rearrangement joins TRBV7-2 to TRBJ2-3; TRBD2 is a possible D gene (6 bases). Germline CDR1 and CDR2: SGHTA and FQGNSA. The length of the CDR3 is 16 residues. The V end lost 5 bases, the J end lost 1 base, and 16 bases lay between the germline ends. CDR3 bases: TGTGCCAGCAGCCCGTCGGCGGGATCCCGCACAGATACGCAGTATTTT. Amino acid sequence: CASSPSAGSRTDTQYF.

This clonotype was observed a few times. J is TRBJ2-3 and V is TRBV14, with 8 bases fitting TRBD1. V lost 4 bases to trimming and J lost 7 bases; unmatched junction nucleotides: 13. The V gene's germline CDR1 is SGHDN and CDR2 FVKESK. The CDR3 runs to 16 residues. The CDR3 nucleotides read TGTGCCAGCAGCCCTACCCGGGACAGGAGCACCCATACGCAGTATTTT. Protein: CASSPTRDRSTHTQYF. The variable domain in full, completed from reference TRBV14 and TRBJ2-3, reads EAGVTQFPSHSVIEKGQTVTLRCDPISGHDNLYWYRRVMGKEIKFLLHFVKESKQDESGMPNNRFLAERTGGTYSTLKVQPAELEDSGVYFCASSPTRDRSTHTQYFGPGTRLTVL.

This clonotype was counted between two and nine times. CDR3 sequence: CASSLSQSQYF. CDR3 bases: TGTGCCAGCAGCTTATCCCAATCGCAGTATTTT. The gene calls are TRBV7-9 and TRBJ2-3; D not certain. This CDR3 is built from 11 residues. The V gene's germline CDR1 is SEHNR and CDR2 FQNEAQ (reference sequence). Trimming pared 2 bases from V and 10 bases from J, leaving 7 bases between.

This clonotype has a single count. The gene calls are TRBV7-9 and TRBJ2-1; 11 nucleotides line up with TRBD1. The CDR3 has 16 residues. The V gene end was trimmed by 3 bases and the J gene end by 8 bases; junction bases not matched to a gene: 9. From germline, CDR1 is SEHNR and CDR2 FQNEAQ (reference sequence). In nucleotides, the CDR3 is TGTGCCAGCAGCTTTTTAGCGGGACAGGGGGGTGATGAGCAGTTCTTC. This codes for CASSFLAGQGGDEQFF.

This clonotype was counted ten times or more. This chain's CDR3 is CASSLDLAASYNEQFF. The DNA of the CDR3 is TGTGCCAGCAGCTTAGATCTAGCGGCCTCCTACAATGAGCAGTTCTTC. The gene calls are TRBV11-2 and TRBJ2-1; 7 nucleotides align to TRBD2. V lost 0 bases and J lost 0; bases outside the gene matches: 2. The germline gives CDR1 SGHAT, CDR2 FQNNGV. The CDR3 covers 16 residues.

This clonotype showed up many times. The chain has TRBV20-1 and TRBJ2-7, with D maybe TRBD1 (6 bases). V gave up 6 bases and J gave up 6 bases, with 18 bases separating them. CDR1 and CDR2 (germline): DFQATT, SNEGSKA (reference sequence). The length of the CDR3 is 13 residues. The CDR3 loop is CSAPRAPRGEQYF. CDR3 nucleotide sequence: TGCAGTGCCCCCCGGGCCCCCAGGGGCGAGCAGTACTTC.

The table lists this clonotype with many counts. The chain links TRBV5-1 to TRBJ1-3, with 7 bases matching TRBD1. The CDR3 runs 16 residues. Germline V gene data show CDR1 as SGHRS and CDR2 as YFSETQ. The trim removed 0 bases at V and 1 base at J, leaving 4 bases unmatched. The CDR3 here is CASSLVGTASGNTIYF. Written as DNA, the CDR3 is TGCGCCAGCAGCTTGGTCGGGACAGCGTCTGGAAACACCATATATTTT.

A word on this clonotype: A much larger clone differs from this one at a single base, so this may be a read error. The V call is TRBV12-3 or TRBV12-4, the J call TRBJ1-5, with 8 bases lining up with TRBD1. The CDR3 consists of 15 residues. V lost 2 bases, J lost 2 bases, and 2 bases stayed unmatched. This chain's CDR3 is CASSLSGGRNQPQHF. CDR3 bases: TGTGCCAGCAGTTTATCAGGGGGCCGCAATCAGCCCCAGCATTTT.

This clonotype was detected ten times or more. The chain links TRBV18 to TRBJ2-7; possibly TRBD1 for D (5 bases). Trimming took off 2 bases at V and 3 bases at J, with 11 bases between the two ends. The CDR3 extends over 14 amino acids. Germline lookup yields CDR1 KGHSH and CDR2 LQKENI. As DNA, the CDR3 is TGTGCCAGCTCACCAAGGGCAGACAGCTACGAGCAGTACTTC. Protein product: CASSPRADSYEQYF.

This rearrangement joins TRBV19 to TRBJ2-1; the D is unclear. Germline-derived CDR1 and CDR2 are LNHDA and SQIVND (reference sequence). This CDR3 is 18 amino acids long. With 6 bases removed from V and 0 bases from J, the gap between germline ends came to 21 bases. CDR3 amino acids: CASSVPLVLSNSYNEQFF. CDR3 nucleotide sequence: TGTGCCAGTAGCGTGCCATTAGTTCTATCTAACTCCTACAATGAGCAGTTCTTC.

The chain couples TRBV20-1 to TRBJ1-2; the D is unclear. V was trimmed by 0 bases and J by 6 bases, leaving 11 bases between them. The CDR3 is 13 amino acids. CDR1 DFQATT and CDR2 SNEGSKA come from the germline V gene (reference sequence). This CDR3 reads CSARDLQVNGYTF. CDR3 in DNA: TGCAGTGCTAGAGATCTCCAGGTTAATGGCTACACCTTC.

This clonotype was counted between two and nine times. J is TRBJ1-2 and V is TRBV7-9; D ambiguous. Germline lookup yields CDR1 SEHNR and CDR2 FQNEAQ (reference sequence). This CDR3 spans 16 amino acids. V lost 2 bases and J lost 3, with 16 bases in between. Here the CDR3 reads CASSLSDLLWHYGYTF. Written as DNA, the CDR3 is TGTGCCAGCAGCTTATCCGACTTACTTTGGCACTATGGCTACACCTTC.

Many counts were recorded for this clonotype. This chain connects TRBV6-1 to TRBJ1-5; unclear D gene. V lost 2 bases and J lost 4, with 24 bases in between. The germline gives CDR1 MNHNS, CDR2 SASEGT. The CDR3 loop spans 19 amino acids. The CDR3: CASSEKRSGGRAGNQPQHF. The CDR3 DNA sequence: TGTGCCAGCAGTGAAAAGCGGAGTGGTGGAAGGGCCGGGAATCAGCCCCAGCATTTT.

This clonotype occurred many times. The chain couples TRBV3-1 to TRBJ1-1, with unresolved D. The CDR3 contains 16 residues. V was shortened by 0 bases and J by 0 bases, with 11 bases between the two germline ends. Per germline, CDR1 LGHDT and CDR2 YNNKEL (reference sequence). The CDR3 DNA sequence: TGTGCCAGCAGCCAAGATCTGGGGAGGCTGAACACTGAAGCTTTCTTT. Its translation is CASSQDLGRLNTEAFF.

This clonotype was detected many times. This chain joins TRBV12-3 or TRBV12-4 and TRBJ2-1; possibly TRBD2 for D (5 bases). The CDR3 consists of 16 residues. The germline V and J ends were trimmed by 2 bases and 7 bases, with 18 bases remaining between them. The CDR3 DNA reads as TGTGCCAGCAGTTTAAATTCGGGTGAGGGTTTTAATGAGCAGTTCTTC. Amino acid sequence: CASSLNSGEGFNEQFF.

This clonotype was recorded at least ten times. The CDR3 here is CASSSSRTGGETQYF. CDR3 DNA sequence: TGTGCCAGCAGCTCCTCCAGGACAGGGGGCGAGACCCAGTACTTC. The V gene is TRBV7-8, the J gene TRBJ2-5; 11 nucleotides line up with TRBD1. The V gene's germline CDR1 is SGHVS and CDR2 FQNEAQ. Trimming took 4 bases from V and 5 from J; bases not matched to a gene: 6. The CDR3 is 15 residues long.

This clonotype was counted a few times. The gene calls are TRBV10-3 and TRBJ1-2, with D maybe TRBD1 (5 bases). CDR1 and CDR2 (germline): ENHRY, SYGVKD. The CDR3 runs 15 residues. V lost 3 bases and J 6 bases, leaving 17 bases between the germline ends. The CDR3 loop is CAISDRLGGENGYTF. Written as DNA, the CDR3 is TGTGCCATCAGTGATCGACTGGGGGGAGAGAATGGCTACACCTTC.

CDR3 protein: CATSGSANYGYTF. CDR3 coding DNA: TGTGCCACGTCCGGATCGGCTAACTATGGCTACACCTTC. This sequence joins TRBV24-1 and TRBJ1-2; D call uncertain. This CDR3 comprises 13 residues. V lost 10 bases, J lost 0 bases, and 11 bases lay in between. Per the germline V gene, CDR1 is KGHDR and CDR2 is SFDVKD.

The genes are TRBV19 and TRBJ1-1; a possible D gene is TRBD1 (6 bases). V was cut by 7 bases and J by 5 bases, with 17 bases left in between. The CDR3 has 14 residues. Germline V gene sequence: CDR1 LNHDA, CDR2 SQIVND (reference sequence). In DNA form, the CDR3 reads TGTGCCAGTAAATTTAGGGGGGAGAGGACTGAAGCTTTCTTT. Translated: CASKFRGERTEAFF. The complete variable domain, with remaining parts taken from reference TRBV19 and TRBJ1-1, reads DGGITQSPKYLFRKEGQNVTLSCEQNLNHDAMYWYRQDPGQGLRLIYYSQIVNDFQKGDIAEGYSVSREKKESFPLTVTSAQKNPTAFYLCASKFRGERTEAFFGQGTRLTVV.

To note about this clonotype: A much larger clone sits a single nucleotide away, making a read error possible. The V call is TRBV5-5, the J call TRBJ2-7, with TRBD2 matching 10 bases. With 7 bases clipped from V and 6 bases from J, the junction kept 10 bases outside the gene matches. Per germline, CDR1 SGHKS and CDR2 YYEKEE (reference sequence). The CDR3 is 14 residues long. CDR3 bases: TGTGCCAGCCCCGCCGGGACTAGCGCGGGCGAGCAGTACTTC. As protein: CASPAGTSAGEQYF.